Following are 22 T cell receptor beta chains from one sample sequenced in a study of OX40 agonist ivuxolimab in advanced cancers. Profiled with immunoSEQ multiplex PCR; TCRdb holds only in-frame clones, not every one. The sample includes 89,000 or so clones, around 88% seen only once; the top ten take about 0.8%. The specimen comprised CD4+ or CD8+ T cells sorted from blood, sampled in a trial of the OX40 agonist ivuxolimab. These TCRs come from an adult with an advanced solid tumor such as melanoma, head and neck, liver or kidney cancer.

This chain joins TRBV7-2 and TRBJ1-5; the match to TRBD1 covers 8 bases. This CDR3 region has 18 residues. Unmatched junction bases numbered 15, after V lost 3 bases and J lost 5 bases. CDR1 SGHTA and CDR2 FQGNSA come from the germline V gene. The CDR3 here is CASSLKSGQVGSDQPQHF. CDR3 sequence (DNA): TGTGCCAGCAGCTTGAAGTCGGGACAGGTAGGTTCTGATCAGCCCCAGCATTTT.

In this sample, this clone turned up a few times. The chain recombines TRBV14 with TRBJ2-7, with 9 bases matching TRBD1. V lost 6 bases to trimming and J lost 5 bases; unmatched junction nucleotides: 8. The germline CDR1 and CDR2 sequences are SGHDN and FVKESK. The length of the CDR3 is 14 residues. The CDR3 region is CASRPGTGLDEQYF. The CDR3 DNA sequence: TGTGCCAGCAGACCCGGGACAGGGTTAGACGAGCAGTACTTC.

The chain's CDR3 is CASSLDQGNTGELFF. CDR3 DNA: TGTGCCAGCAGTTTAGACCAGGGGAACACCGGGGAGCTGTTTTTT. The V and J genes are TRBV28 and TRBJ2-2; perhaps TRBD1 as D (5 bases). Per the germline V gene, CDR1 is MDHEN and CDR2 is SYDVKM. Trimming cost V 2 bases and J 1 base, with 8 bases left between them. The CDR3 runs to 15 residues. Complete variable domain (other parts from reference TRBV28 and TRBJ2-2): DVKVTQSSRYLVKRTGEKVFLECVQDMDHENMFWYRQDPGLGLRLIYFSYDVKMKEKGDIPEGYSVSREKKERFSLILESASTNQTSMYLCASSLDQGNTGELFFGEGSRLTVL.

The chain has TRBV27 and TRBJ1-4, with D possibly TRBD1 on 6 matching bases. Per the germline V gene, CDR1 is MNHEY and CDR2 is SMNVEV (reference sequence). V was shortened by 4 bases and J by 8 bases, with 17 bases between the two germline ends. The CDR3 has 15 residues. The CDR3 DNA follows: TGTGCCAGCAGTTCCCTGGGGGGCGGGGAGGAAAAACTGTTTTTT. It yields the protein CASSSLGGGEEKLFF.

The J gene is TRBJ2-6, the V gene TRBV4-1, with unresolved D. Germline CDR1 reads MGHRA; CDR2 reads YSYEKL. V lost 1 base, J lost 0 bases, and 7 bases lay in between. The CDR3 runs 16 residues. The CDR3 protein is CASSQGIGSGANVLTF. As DNA, the CDR3 is TGCGCCAGCAGCCAAGGTATCGGCTCTGGGGCCAACGTCCTGACTTTC.

J is TRBJ2-5 and V is TRBV13; D may be TRBD2 (5 bases). There are 14 residues in the CDR3. Germline assignment: CDR1 PRHDT and CDR2 FYEKMQ (reference sequence). Trimming left V 5 bases short and J 5 bases short, with 15 bases between. CDR3 sequence (DNA): TGTGCCAGCAGCATAGCCAGGAGGTTGGAGACCCAGTACTTC. This translates into CASSIARRLETQYF.

This clone appeared a single time. The DNA of the CDR3 is TGTGCCAGCAGCTTTAGCCTCGGGGCGCGTACGCAGTATTTT. Translated: CASSFSLGARTQYF. V and J are TRBV11-3 and TRBJ2-3, with D perhaps being TRBD1 or TRBD2 (5 bases each). Germline-derived CDR1 and CDR2 are SGHNT and YENEEA. CDR3 length: 14 amino acids. Deletions cut 3 bases from V and 8 bases from J, with 15 bases between. Full variable domain (missing parts from reference TRBV11-3 and TRBJ2-3): EAGVVQSPRYKIIEKKQPVAFWCNPISGHNTLYWYLQNLGQGPELLIRYENEEAVDDSQLPKDRFSAERLKGVDSTLKIQPAELGDSAVYLCASSFSLGARTQYFGPGTRLTVL.

The V gene is TRBV9, the J gene TRBJ2-1; TRBD1 might be the D (6 bases). Trimming took off 0 bases at V and 4 bases at J, with 17 bases between the two ends. The CDR3 sequence is 17 residues long. CDR1 is SGDLS and CDR2 is YYNGEE in the germline V gene. The CDR3 nucleotides are TGTGCCAGCAGCGTAGGAAAAGTCAGGGGATCTTACAATGAGCAGTTCTTC. Amino acids: CASSVGKVRGSYNEQFF.

The chain couples TRBV28 to TRBJ2-7; TRBD2 agrees at 8 bases. The CDR3 has 14 amino acids. The germline V gene encodes CDR1 MDHEN and CDR2 SYDVKM. V lost 5 bases, J lost 3 bases, and 6 bases stayed unmatched. CDR3 in DNA: TGTGCCAGCAGTCTCCTAAGCGGGAGCTACGAGCAGTACTTC. The encoded protein is CASSLLSGSYEQYF.

The chain recombines TRBV27 with TRBJ1-4; unclear D gene. Per the germline V gene, CDR1 is MNHEY and CDR2 is SMNVEV (reference sequence). Trimming pared 5 bases from V and 6 bases from J, leaving 19 bases between. This CDR3 contains 16 residues. CDR3 amino acids: CASSKRLGSPYEKLFF. In nucleotides, the CDR3 is TGTGCCAGCAGTAAAAGGCTCGGCTCCCCGTATGAAAAACTGTTTTTT.

The CDR3 bases are TGTGCCAGCAGCCGGGGGCTAGCGGCGGGGAACGAGCAGTACTTC. It is translated as CASSRGLAAGNEQYF. The rearrangement links TRBV5-4 to TRBJ2-7; D possibly corresponds to TRBD2 (7 bases). The CDR3 totals 15 residues. The V end lost 4 bases, the J end lost 5 bases, and 19 bases lay between the germline ends. Looked up from germline, CDR1 is SGHNT and CDR2 is YYREEE (reference sequence).

The rearrangement joins TRBV29-1 to TRBJ2-1; 9 bases agree with TRBD2. After removal of 2 bases from V and 1 base from J, the junction contained 6 bases not matched to a gene. This CDR3 has 16 amino acids. CDR1 and CDR2 (germline): SQVTM, ANQGSEA. The CDR3 nucleotides are TGCAGCGTTGAAATCTTGGCGGGAGGGTCCTACAATGAGCAGTTCTTC. Encoded protein: CSVEILAGGSYNEQFF.

This rearrangement joins TRBV29-1 to TRBJ2-1, with 8 bases identical to TRBD2. V lost 4 bases and J lost 6; bases outside the gene matches: 8. This CDR3 has 14 amino acids. Germline-derived CDR1 and CDR2 are SQVTM and ANQGSEA. The CDR3 protein is CSVGGGRPPNEQFF. The CDR3 DNA reads TGCAGCGTTGGTGGCGGGAGGCCCCCCAATGAGCAGTTCTTC.

This rearrangement joins TRBV7-2 to TRBJ2-7, with 7 bases aligning to TRBD2. V gave up 2 bases and J gave up 6 bases; unmatched junction bases: 13. The CDR3 is 16 amino acids. Germline V gives CDR1 SGHTA, CDR2 FQGNSA. The CDR3 DNA reads TGTGCCAGCAGCTTACGGGTGGGAGGGCCTTCCCTCGAGCAGTACTTC. Encoded protein: CASSLRVGGPSLEQYF.

The chain employs TRBV5-4 and TRBJ2-1; weak D call: TRBD1 (5 bases). This CDR3 region has 14 residues. The germline V gene has CDR1 SGHNT and CDR2 YYREEE (reference sequence). V was clipped by 2 bases and J by 8 bases, with 14 bases between them. In DNA form, the CDR3 reads TGTGCCAGCAGCTTAAAGGGGCTCTCGGATGAGCAGTTCTTC. Translating it yields CASSLKGLSDEQFF.

The chain links TRBV21-1 to TRBJ1-2; the DNA was not compared with TRBD1, the D call given in the table. TRBV21-1 is labeled a pseudogene. The CDR3 spans 16 residues. The CDR3 DNA is TGTGCCAGCACCCTCAGGACAGGTCTGATGGGCTATGGCTACACCTTC. This gives the protein CASTLRTGLMGYGYTF.

The chain employs TRBV7-9 and TRBJ1-2; D may be TRBD1 (6 bases). The CDR3 extends over 15 amino acids. Trimming removed 3 bases at V and 0 bases at J, with 11 bases between. Germline V lookup: CDR1 SEHNR, CDR2 FQNEAQ (reference sequence). This CDR3 reads CASSFDRRTNYGYTF. In DNA form, the CDR3 reads TGTGCCAGCAGCTTCGACAGGAGGACTAACTATGGCTACACCTTC.

The CDR3 sequence: CASSQDFGGVETQYF. In DNA, the CDR3 is TGCGCCAGCAGCCAAGATTTCGGTGGGGTAGAGACCCAGTACTTC. The rearrangement links TRBV4-3 to TRBJ2-5, with unresolved D. V shed 0 bases and J shed 4 bases, with 12 bases lying between them. This CDR3 has 15 amino acids. CDR1 and CDR2 (germline): LGHNA, YSLEER.

The chain couples TRBV7-2 to TRBJ2-4; weak D call: TRBD1 (7 bases). The germline V and J ends were trimmed by 5 bases and 9 bases, with 17 bases remaining between them. Per the germline V gene, CDR1 is SGHTA and CDR2 is FQGNSA. The CDR3 totals 14 residues. For the CDR3, the DNA is TGTGCCAGCAGCCCCGGAGGGGGCGTCGGCATTCAGTACTTC. The encoded protein is CASSPGGGVGIQYF.

This clone has just a few counts. The genes are TRBV7-2 and TRBJ1-1; the D is unclear. The CDR3 spans 13 residues. Germline values: CDR1 SGHTA, CDR2 FQGNSA. V shed 4 bases and J shed 4 bases, with 10 bases lying between them. CDR3 DNA: TGTGCCAGCAGCTCCCATCGGGGCACTGAAGCTTTCTTT. Its protein is CASSSHRGTEAFF. Variable domain in full (rest from reference TRBV7-2 and TRBJ1-1): GAGVSQSPSNKVTEKGKDVELRCDPISGHTALYWYRQSLGQGLEFLIYFQGNSAPDKSGLPSDRFSAERTGGSVSTLTIQRTQQEDSAVYLCASSSHRGTEAFFGQGTRLTVV.

A single count supports this clone. The chain recombines TRBV7-9 with TRBJ2-7, with TRBD2 matching 9 bases. Trimming took 0 bases from V and 0 from J; bases not matched to a gene: 12. The CDR3 sequence is 19 residues long. Germline values: CDR1 SEHNR, CDR2 FQNEAQ (reference sequence). CDR3 amino acids: CASSLALSIAGGLSYEQYF. CDR3 sequence (DNA): TGTGCCAGCAGCTTAGCGCTAAGTATTGCGGGAGGGCTCTCCTACGAGCAGTACTTC.

The rearrangement uses TRBV7-2 and TRBJ2-2; 7 bases align to TRBD1. The germline V gene encodes CDR1 SGHTA and CDR2 FQGNSA. V lost 7 bases, J lost 4 bases, and 6 bases stayed unmatched. This CDR3 has 14 residues. The CDR3 DNA reads TGTGCCAGCATAAGGACAGGCTTCACCGGGGAGCTGTTTTTT. Encoded protein: CASIRTGFTGELFF.